The 31 T cell receptor beta chains reported below all come from one sample, sequenced in a study of blood T cell repertoires in COVID-19. Profiled with immunoSEQ multiplex PCR; TCRdb holds only in-frame clones, not every one. The sample contains more than 85,000 clones, roughly 80% of which appear only once. Sequences were obtained from peripheral blood. Source of these receptors: a woman in her fifties or sixties with acute or convalescent COVID-19.

The gene calls are TRBV28 and TRBJ2-3; 12 bases agree with TRBD2. CDR3 length: 16 residues. The junction had 7 bases not matched to a gene; V was cut back by 6 bases and J by 3 bases. The germline V gene encodes CDR1 MDHEN and CDR2 SYDVKM. Written as DNA, the CDR3 is TGTGCCAGCAGCTACCCTAGCGGGGGGGGTACAGATACGCAGTATTTT. Amino acids: CASSYPSGGGTDTQYF.

The genes are TRBV5-4 and TRBJ2-1; D possibly corresponds to TRBD2 (6 bases). In germline, CDR1 is SGHNT, CDR2 YYREEE (reference sequence). The V and J ends lost 3 bases and 7 bases respectively, with 14 bases between them. The CDR3 is 14 amino acids. The CDR3 loop reads CASSSKLAVNEQFF. The CDR3, as DNA: TGTGCCAGCAGCTCTAAGTTAGCGGTAAATGAGCAGTTCTTC.

The chain uses TRBV10-3 and TRBJ1-2; TRBD1 might be the D (6 bases). Trimming removed 7 bases at V and 4 bases at J, with 19 bases between. CDR3 length: 15 amino acids. The germline CDR1 and CDR2 sequences are ENHRY and SYGVKD. CDR3 nucleotide sequence: TGTGCCATCACCCCTGAGGGGGACGGACGCTATGGCTACACCTTC. Protein sequence: CAITPEGDGRYGYTF.

V and J are TRBV13 and TRBJ2-3; D gene uncertain. CDR1 is PRHDT, CDR2 FYEKMQ, per germline (reference sequence). With 3 bases removed from V and 2 bases from J, the gap between germline ends came to 9 bases. The CDR3 totals 14 residues. CDR3 nucleotides: TGTGCCAGCAGCTTCCAACTATCCACAGATACGCAGTATTTT. Protein product: CASSFQLSTDTQYF.

This clone came up a few times. This chain links TRBV7-9 with TRBJ2-2; 8 bases are shared with TRBD1. The CDR3 is made up of 15 amino acids. Germline-derived CDR1 and CDR2 are SEHNR and FQNEAQ (reference sequence). Trimming took 5 bases from V and 6 from J; bases not matched to a gene: 8. The CDR3 protein is CASSLRQGPAGELFF. For the CDR3, the DNA is TGTGCCAGCAGCCTCCGACAGGGGCCAGCCGGGGAGCTGTTTTTT. Using reference TRBV7-9 and TRBJ2-2 for the parts outside the CDR3, the full variable domain is DTGVSQNPRHKITKRGQNVTFRCDPISEHNRLYWYRQTLGQGPEFLTYFQNEAQLEKSRLLSDRFSAERPKGSFSTLEIQRTEQGDSAMYLCASSLRQGPAGELFFGEGSRLTVL.

V is TRBV7-2 and J is TRBJ1-2, with a tentative D call TRBD1 (6 bases). V dropped 4 bases and J dropped 5 bases, with 26 bases sitting between them. The CDR3 is made up of 18 amino acids. The germline V gene has CDR1 SGHTA and CDR2 FQGNSA. In nucleotides, the CDR3 is TGTGCCAGCAGCTCCGCCTCCGGGACATCCCTGACCTTTTATGGCTACACCTTC. It codes for CASSSASGTSLTFYGYTF.

The chain combines TRBV28 with TRBJ2-7, with TRBD1 identical over 8 bases. The CDR3 is made up of 14 amino acids. Trimming took 5 bases from V and 0 from J; bases not matched to a gene: 3. Germline lookup yields CDR1 MDHEN and CDR2 SYDVKM. This CDR3 reads CASSNTGGSYEQYF. DNA for the CDR3: TGTGCCAGCAGTAACACAGGGGGCTCCTACGAGCAGTACTTC.

The rearrangement joins TRBV28 to TRBJ1-1, with 7 bases identical to TRBD1. This CDR3 contains 15 residues. V dropped 6 bases and J dropped 4; count of bases not matched to a gene: 11. Germline V gene data show CDR1 as MDHEN and CDR2 as SYDVKM. CDR3 in amino acids: CASRGQPPLGTEAFF. As DNA, the CDR3 is TGTGCCAGCAGGGGACAGCCTCCTCTAGGCACTGAAGCTTTCTTT.

The chain employs TRBV5-4 and TRBJ2-1; the D gene is possibly TRBD2 (5 bases). This CDR3 comprises 13 residues. The V end was cut by 3 bases, the J end by 9 bases, with 13 bases between. Germline-derived CDR1 and CDR2 are SGHNT and YYREEE (reference sequence). In nucleotides, the CDR3 is TGTGCCAGCAGCTCTAAGGACGAGGGTGAGCAGTTCTTC. Translated, it gives CASSSKDEGEQFF.

This clone is categorized as medium-sized (0.01 to 0.1%). The chain couples TRBV25-1 to TRBJ1-5; TRBD1 is a possible D gene (5 bases). This CDR3 comprises 16 residues. Trimming removed 2 bases from V and 6 bases from J, with 17 bases in between. Germline loops: CDR1 MGHDK, CDR2 SYGVNS. CDR3 loop: CASSEGRVDMGQPQHF. CDR3 in DNA: TGTGCCAGCAGTGAAGGCAGGGTAGATATGGGTCAGCCCCAGCATTTT.

This chain links TRBV3-1 (or the pseudogene TRBV3-2) with TRBJ1-6; tentative D call: TRBD1 (5 bases). V lost 4 bases, J lost 9 bases, and 10 bases lay in between. The CDR3 has 13 residues. Germline lookup yields CDR1 LGHDT and CDR2 YNNKEL (reference sequence). The CDR3 DNA follows: TGTGCCAGCAGCCCCCGGGGGACTTCACCCCTCCACTTT. Translating it yields CASSPRGTSPLHF.

This clone was seen a handful of times. This sequence joins TRBV5-4 and TRBJ2-5; no definite D call. The CDR3 extends over 13 amino acids. The ends were cut back, 7 bases at V and 1 base at J, with 11 bases in the middle. Germline V gene lookup returns CDR1 SGHNT and CDR2 YYREEE (reference sequence). The CDR3 DNA sequence: TGTGCCAGCCTCATGGCTCCCCAAGAGACCCAGTACTTC. It codes for CASLMAPQETQYF.

The chain is built from TRBV9 and TRBJ1-6, with D unresolved. This CDR3 has 14 amino acids. Trimming removed 2 bases from V and 7 bases from J, with 10 bases in between. CDR1 is SGDLS, CDR2 YYNGEE, per germline. The DNA for the CDR3 is TGTGCCAGCAGCGTTGAGGTTGGGAATTCACCCCTCCACTTT. It codes for CASSVEVGNSPLHF.

The sample holds one count of this clone. This chain uses TRBV3-1 (or the pseudogene TRBV3-2) with TRBJ2-7; D gene unclear. Deletions cut 1 base from V and 0 bases from J, with 7 bases between. Germline V gene lookup returns CDR1 LGHDT and CDR2 YNNKEL (reference sequence). The CDR3 runs 14 residues. The CDR3 sequence: CASSQATSSYEQYF. CDR3 coding DNA: TGTGCCAGCAGCCAAGCCACCAGCTCCTACGAGCAGTACTTC.

The chain links TRBV19 to TRBJ1-5; D call uncertain. The germline V gene encodes CDR1 LNHDA and CDR2 SQIVND (reference sequence). The CDR3 totals 14 residues. Trimming removed 3 bases at V and 3 bases at J, with 9 bases between. The CDR3: CASSIVAVNQPQHF. DNA of the CDR3: TGTGCCAGTAGTATCGTGGCAGTCAATCAGCCCCAGCATTTT.

This rearrangement joins TRBV5-1 to TRBJ1-1, with no clear D. V lost 1 base to trimming and J lost 6 bases, with 10 bases between them. The CDR3 runs to 13 residues. The V gene's germline CDR1 is SGHRS and CDR2 YFSETQ. As DNA, the CDR3 is TGCGCCAGCAGCTTGTTCGGGAGCCCTGAAGCTTTCTTT. Its protein product is CASSLFGSPEAFF.

The V gene is TRBV3-1 (or the pseudogene TRBV3-2), the J gene TRBJ1-2; D is uncertain. V was pared by 0 bases and J by 5 bases, with 7 bases between. The germline CDR1 and CDR2 sequences are LGHDT and YNNKEL (reference sequence). The CDR3 has 13 residues. The CDR3 sequence: CASSQDRNYGYTF. Here the CDR3 DNA reads TGTGCCAGCAGCCAAGACAGAAATTATGGCTACACCTTC.

The V gene is TRBV5-1, the J gene TRBJ1-1; 9 bases line up with TRBD1. Germline assignment: CDR1 SGHRS and CDR2 YFSETQ. V was pared by 6 bases and J by 6 bases, with 15 bases of the junction left unmatched. CDR3 length equals 16 residues. The CDR3 DNA sequence: TGCGCCAGCACTCTCAACCTCGGGACAGGGTATCCTGAAGCTTTCTTT. It is translated as CASTLNLGTGYPEAFF.

The chain recombines TRBV9 with TRBJ2-3; 7 nucleotides line up with TRBD2. Trimming removed 3 bases from V and 0 bases from J; junction bases left unmatched: 4. This CDR3 contains 15 residues. Germline-derived CDR1 and CDR2 are SGDLS and YYNGEE. CDR3 in DNA: TGTGCCAGCAGCGCCCGGGGGGTTAGCACAGATACGCAGTATTTT. Translation gives CASSARGVSTDTQYF.

The V and J genes are TRBV19 and TRBJ1-6; 7 bases match TRBD1. This CDR3 has 15 residues. V gave up 3 bases and J gave up 9 bases; unmatched junction bases: 8. Germline values: CDR1 LNHDA, CDR2 SQIVND (reference sequence). The CDR3 here is CASSIARQGGSPLHF. The CDR3 DNA sequence: TGTGCCAGTAGTATCGCAAGACAGGGAGGTTCACCCCTCCACTTT.

The V gene is TRBV11-2, the J gene TRBJ1-1, with 7 bases matching TRBD1. The CDR3 runs to 16 residues. The germline gives CDR1 SGHAT, CDR2 FQNNGV. V gave up 7 bases and J gave up 3 bases; unmatched junction bases: 14. The CDR3 DNA reads as TGTGCCAGCAACCGAGGTCTAGGGGGCTACGACACTGAAGCTTTCTTT. Amino acids: CASNRGLGGYDTEAFF.

A word on this clone: Other DNA sequences of this sample code for an identical CDR3. This chain connects TRBV5-4 to TRBJ2-7; 10 bases are shared with TRBD2. V trimming: 4 bases; J trimming: 7 bases; junction bases outside the gene matches: 8. The CDR3 sequence is 14 residues long. Germline loops: CDR1 SGHNT, CDR2 YYREEE (reference sequence). CDR3 DNA: TGTGCCAGCAGCCCCAGCGGGGGGGCTGGGGAGCAGTACTTC. Protein product: CASSPSGGAGEQYF.

V is TRBV2 and J is TRBJ2-3; D unclear. This CDR3 contains 14 residues. V lost 4 bases, J lost 1 base, and 9 bases lay in between. In germline, CDR1 is SNHLY, CDR2 FYNNEI. The CDR3 nucleotides are TGTGCCAGCAGTGGGGTCCTAGGCACAGATACGCAGTATTTT. Translating gives CASSGVLGTDTQYF. The variable domain in full, completed from reference TRBV2 and TRBJ2-3, reads EPEVTQTPSHQVTQMGQEVILRCVPISNHLYFYWYRQILGQKVEFLVSFYNNEISEKSEIFDDQFSVERPDGSNFTLKIRSTKLEDSAMYFCASSGVLGTDTQYFGPGTRLTVL.

The CDR3 sequence is CASSPSWRGGHNEQFF. In DNA form, the CDR3 reads TGTGCCAGCAGCCCCTCCTGGCGGGGGGGCCACAATGAGCAGTTCTTC. The chain combines TRBV27 with TRBJ2-1; 9 nucleotides match TRBD2. Trimming at V came to 6 bases and at J to 5 bases, leaving 11 bases not matched to a gene. The CDR3 sequence is 16 residues long. CDR1 is MNHEY and CDR2 is SMNVEV in the germline V gene (reference sequence).

The rearrangement uses TRBV19 and TRBJ1-6, with 8 nucleotides matching TRBD1. CDR1 and CDR2 (germline): LNHDA, SQIVND (reference sequence). V shed 3 bases and J 9 bases; nucleotides not matched to a gene: 19. The CDR3 is 19 amino acids. CDR3 coding DNA: TGTGCCAGTAGTATCTCGTCGGGAATAACGGACAGGGCTCGTTCACCCCTCCACTTT. Translation: CASSISSGITDRARSPLHF.

The rearrangement joins TRBV24-1 to TRBJ2-2, with 8 bases identical to TRBD2. V dropped 3 bases and J dropped 4; count of bases not matched to a gene: 9. Germline V gene sequence: CDR1 KGHDR, CDR2 SFDVKD. There are 17 residues in the CDR3. Written as DNA, the CDR3 is TGTGCCACCAGTGATCCCCGGGGGGGCAGAGGCACCGGGGAGCTGTTTTTT. Translated: CATSDPRGGRGTGELFF.

V and J are TRBV3-1 (or the pseudogene TRBV3-2) and TRBJ2-3, with D hard to call. The CDR3 totals 13 residues. The V and J ends lost 3 bases and 3 bases respectively, with 7 bases between them. Germline loops: CDR1 LGHDT, CDR2 YNNKEL (reference sequence). The CDR3 DNA reads as TGTGCCAGCAGCCAGTTCTTGACAGATACGCAGTATTTT. Residues: CASSQFLTDTQYF.

The genes are TRBV18 and TRBJ1-1; no reliable D call. The CDR3 is 13 amino acids. The germline V gene encodes CDR1 KGHSH and CDR2 LQKENI. V dropped 2 bases and J dropped 7 bases, with 11 bases sitting between them. The CDR3 DNA reads as TGTGCCAGCTCACCAGATCCCACCAGTGAAGCTTTCTTT. It yields the protein CASSPDPTSEAFF.

The rearrangement uses TRBV2 and TRBJ2-5; TRBD2 aligns across 10 bases. The ends lost 8 bases at V and 5 bases at J; junction bases unmatched: 8. CDR1 and CDR2 (germline): SNHLY, FYNNEI. The CDR3 has 14 amino acids. CDR3 protein: CASGGTSVYETQYF. CDR3 bases: TGTGCCAGCGGAGGGACTAGCGTATACGAGACCCAGTACTTC. Together with reference TRBV2 and TRBJ2-5, the CDR3 gives the full variable domain: EPEVTQTPSHQVTQMGQEVILRCVPISNHLYFYWYRQILGQKVEFLVSFYNNEISEKSEIFDDQFSVERPDGSNFTLKIRSTKLEDSAMYFCASGGTSVYETQYFGPGTRLLVL.

V and J are TRBV5-4 and TRBJ2-1, with D perhaps matching TRBD1 (5 bases). The length of the CDR3 is 15 residues. CDR1 is SGHNT, CDR2 YYREEE, per germline (reference sequence). With 0 bases removed from V and 4 bases from J, the gap between germline ends came to 11 bases. Here the CDR3 reads CASSLDRGLYNEQFF. CDR3 coding DNA: TGTGCCAGCAGCTTGGATAGGGGTCTTTACAATGAGCAGTTCTTC.

V is TRBV7-9 and J is TRBJ1-1; no reliable D call. The germline V and J ends were trimmed by 2 bases and 0 bases, with 4 bases remaining between them. This CDR3 has 13 amino acids. Germline assignment: CDR1 SEHNR and CDR2 FQNEAQ (reference sequence). CDR3 DNA: TGTGCCAGCAGCTTACCGGTGAACACTGAAGCTTTCTTT. Amino acid sequence: CASSLPVNTEAFF.